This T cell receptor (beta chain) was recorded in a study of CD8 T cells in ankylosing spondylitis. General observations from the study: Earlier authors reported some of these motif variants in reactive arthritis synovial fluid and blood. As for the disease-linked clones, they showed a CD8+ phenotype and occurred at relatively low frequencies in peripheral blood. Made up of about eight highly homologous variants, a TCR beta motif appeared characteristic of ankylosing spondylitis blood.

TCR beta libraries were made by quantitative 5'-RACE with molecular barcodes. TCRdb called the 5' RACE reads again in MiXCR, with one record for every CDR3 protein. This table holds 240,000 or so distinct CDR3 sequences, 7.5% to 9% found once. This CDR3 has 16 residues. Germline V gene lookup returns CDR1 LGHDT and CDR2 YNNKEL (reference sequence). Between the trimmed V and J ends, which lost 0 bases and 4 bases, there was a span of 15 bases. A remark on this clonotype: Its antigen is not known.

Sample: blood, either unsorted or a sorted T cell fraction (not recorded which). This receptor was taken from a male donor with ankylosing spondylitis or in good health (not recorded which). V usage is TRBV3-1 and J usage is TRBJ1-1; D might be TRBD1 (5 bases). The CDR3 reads CASSQEAGRGSTEAFF. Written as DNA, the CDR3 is TGTGCCAGCAGCCAAGAAGCAGGGAGGGGAAGCACTGAAGCTTTCTTT.